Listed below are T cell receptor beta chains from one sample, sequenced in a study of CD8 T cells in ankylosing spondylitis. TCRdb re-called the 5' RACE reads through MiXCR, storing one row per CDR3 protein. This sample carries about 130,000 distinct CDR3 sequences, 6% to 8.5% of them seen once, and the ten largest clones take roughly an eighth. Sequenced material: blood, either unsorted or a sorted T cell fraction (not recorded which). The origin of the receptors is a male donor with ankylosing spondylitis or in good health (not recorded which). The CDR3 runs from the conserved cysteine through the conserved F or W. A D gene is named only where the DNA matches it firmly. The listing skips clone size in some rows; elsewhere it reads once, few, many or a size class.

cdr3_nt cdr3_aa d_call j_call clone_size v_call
TGTGCCAGCAGTTTCCGACAGGACCCTCGCAATCAGCCCCAGCATTTT CASSFRQDPRNQPQHF . TRBJ1-5 many TRBV6-2/TRBV6-3
TGTGCCAGCAGTTTAGAGTTAGCCAAAAACATTCAGTACTTC CASSLELAKNIQYF . TRBJ2-4 many TRBV12-3/TRBV12-4
TGTGCCAGCAGCTTATCTAGCGGGGGGTATGAGACCCAGTACTTC CASSLSSGGYETQYF TRBD2 TRBJ2-5 many TRBV7-6
TGCAGTGCTAGTGCTAGCGGGCTCTACGAGCAGTACTTC CSASASGLYEQYF TRBD2 TRBJ2-7 many TRBV20-1
TGCAGTGCTCCCAGGAAGGAGACCCAGTACTTC CSAPRKETQYF . TRBJ2-5 many TRBV20-1
TGCGCCAGCAGTGAGGTGAACACTGAAGCTTTCTTT CASSEVNTEAFF . TRBJ1-1 . TRBV10-2
TGTGCCAGCTCACCGGCACGCGGGCCGACTAATGAAAAACTGTTTTTT CASSPARGPTNEKLFF . TRBJ1-4 many TRBV18
TGCGCCAGCAGCTTCGGACTCGCCGAGGGCTACGAGCAGTACTTC CASSFGLAEGYEQYF . TRBJ2-7 many TRBV5-1
TGCGCCAGCAGCCTCCGACAGGGGAAGGGTGGCACTGAAGCTTTCTTT CASSLRQGKGGTEAFF TRBD1 TRBJ1-1 many TRBV5-1
TGCAGTGCTCCAAGCCGGGGGGGCCTAGGGAATGAGCAGTTCTTC CSAPSRGGLGNEQFF TRBD2 TRBJ2-1 many TRBV20-1
TGTGCCAGCAGTTACTTTAGGACGGAGAATCCTCAAGAGACCCAGTACTTC CASSYFRTENPQETQYF . TRBJ2-5 many TRBV6-2/TRBV6-3
TGTGCCACCAGTGCAGGGGAGATTAATGAAAAACTGTTTTTT CATSAGEINEKLFF . TRBJ1-4 many TRBV24-1
TGTGCCTGGAGTGTCGCCTATGGCTACACCTTC CAWSVAYGYTF . TRBJ1-2 many TRBV30
TGTGCCAGCAGGGAGGGCCGTCTCGGGGAGCTGTTTTTT CASREGRLGELFF . TRBJ2-2 many TRBV7-8
TGTGCCAGCAGTTTAATCGGTTACGAGCAGTACTTC CASSLIGYEQYF . TRBJ2-7 many TRBV12-3/TRBV12-4
TGTGCCAGCAGCCTAGCGGGTTCGGGAGATACGCAGTATTTT CASSLAGSGDTQYF TRBD2 TRBJ2-3 few TRBV7-3
TGTGCCAGCAGCAGCGGACGTTCCTCTGGAAACACCATATATTTT CASSSGRSSGNTIYF . TRBJ1-3 many TRBV11-2
TGTGCCAGCAGCTTTCAAAGCGGGAGCTCCTACGAGCAGTACTTC CASSFQSGSSYEQYF TRBD2 TRBJ2-7 many TRBV7-6
TGCAGCGCCCTTACAGGGGGCTCCTCTAACTATGGCTACACCTTC CSALTGGSSNYGYTF TRBD1 TRBJ1-2 . TRBV29-1
TGCGCCAGCAGCCGTACTACTAGCCATGAGCAGTTCTTC CASSRTTSHEQFF . TRBJ2-1 few TRBV5-1
TGTGCCAGCAGTTTTCTACGGGGAGGAGGGGGCACTGAAGCTTTCTTT CASSFLRGGGGTEAFF . TRBJ1-1 many TRBV12-3/TRBV12-4
TGCGCCAGCAGCCGGGACGTCGATTCACCCCTCCACTTT CASSRDVDSPLHF . TRBJ1-6 many TRBV5-1
TGTGCCAGCAGACCCGGACAGACCTACGAGCAGTACTTC CASRPGQTYEQYF . TRBJ2-7 many TRBV12-3/TRBV12-4
TGTGCCAGCAGCCCACGGGGTCAGCTCCTCGATGAGCAGTTCTTC CASSPRGQLLDEQFF . TRBJ2-1 many TRBV7-3
TGCGCCAGCAGTAAGGCGGTAGAAGAGACCCAGTACTTC CASSKAVEETQYF . TRBJ2-5 many TRBV10-1
TGTGCCAGCAGCTTTAGGGACCGCACAGATACGCAGTATTTT CASSFRDRTDTQYF . TRBJ2-3 . TRBV11-2
TGTGCCAGCAGGAGGGTTGGGAAGTATGGCTACACCTTC CASRRVGKYGYTF . TRBJ1-2 many TRBV9
TGTGCCAGCAGCCACGTGACAGGGCCCACCGGGGAGCTGTTTTTT CASSHVTGPTGELFF TRBD1 TRBJ2-2 . TRBV11-2
TGCAGTGCTAGACCACCGCCCGGGACAGGCAAAACTGAAGCTTTCTTT CSARPPPGTGKTEAFF TRBD1 TRBJ1-1 many TRBV20-1
TGCAGTGCTAGAGAAAGGGAGGGGACTACAAGAGAGCAGTTCTTC CSAREREGTTREQFF TRBD2 TRBJ2-1 many TRBV20-1
TGTGCCAGCAGCCAGGGGACTAGCGGAACCTACAATGAGCAGTTCTTC CASSQGTSGTYNEQFF TRBD2 TRBJ2-1 . TRBV7-8
TGTGCCAGCAGCTTAGTAGCTAGCGGGAGAGGAGAGACCCAGTACTTC CASSLVASGRGETQYF TRBD2 TRBJ2-5 many TRBV7-2
TGCGCCAGCAGCTCCACCGGGACAGGGCTAAACATTCAGTACTTC CASSSTGTGLNIQYF TRBD1 TRBJ2-4 many TRBV5-1
TGTGCCATCAGTGAGTCGTCTAGCGGGGTCGCAAAGTCCAATGAGCAGTTCTTC CAISESSSGVAKSNEQFF TRBD2 TRBJ2-1 . TRBV10-3
TGTGCCAGCAGCTCCCGGACAGGGGGAGGGTCCTACGAGCAGTACTTC CASSSRTGGGSYEQYF TRBD1 TRBJ2-7 . TRBV3-1
TGTGCCAGCAGCCTTCAGGGAGTTAGCTACACCTTC CASSLQGVSYTF . TRBJ1-2 many TRBV27
TGTGCCAGCAGGCCCACAGGGGAGGAGACCCAGTACTTC CASRPTGEETQYF TRBD1 TRBJ2-5 many TRBV6-6
TGTGCCAGCAGCTTGAGGACAGGGGGCCCAGATACGCAGTATTTT CASSLRTGGPDTQYF TRBD1 TRBJ2-3 many TRBV5-5
TGCGCCACCCGAGCCGGGGGGAACACTGAAGCTTTCTTT CATRAGGNTEAFF . TRBJ1-1 many TRBV5-1
TGTGCCAGCAGCTTGGCACACGGGGACACTGAAGCTTTCTTT CASSLAHGDTEAFF . TRBJ1-1 many TRBV5-6
TGTGCCAGCGGAGACCGCTATGCAAAACTGTTTTTT CASGDRYAKLFF . TRBJ1-4 few TRBV28
TGTGCCATCAGTGAGACTGGGACTAGCGGGGGAAAGACCCAGTACTTC CAISETGTSGGKTQYF TRBD2 TRBJ2-5 many TRBV10-3
TGCGCCAGCAGTGAGACGGGGGGGGGGAATAATGAGCAGTTCTTC CASSETGGGNNEQFF TRBD2 TRBJ2-1 many TRBV10-2
TGTGCCAGCAGTTTGTCTAGCGGGAGGGTCAATGAGCAGTTCTTC CASSLSSGRVNEQFF TRBD2 TRBJ2-1 many TRBV27
TGTGCCAGCCAGAACAGGGAGGTGAATGAGCAGTTCTTC CASQNREVNEQFF . TRBJ2-1 many TRBV6-1
TGTGCCAGCAGTCCTAGCAGGGGCGGAAATGAAAAACTGTTTTTT CASSPSRGGNEKLFF . TRBJ1-4 many TRBV12-3/TRBV12-4
TGTGCCAGCAGCTTATTGGCTAGCTTGGAGACCCAGTACTTC CASSLLASLETQYF . TRBJ2-5 many TRBV7-9
TGTGCCAGCAGCTTTGTGGGGGACCGGGTGAGGGAGCAGTTCTTC CASSFVGDRVREQFF . TRBJ2-1 many TRBV7-9
TGCGCCAGCAGCTCAGGGGGGCGTTCCTACGAGCAGTACTTC CASSSGGRSYEQYF . TRBJ2-7 many TRBV5-1
TGCGCCAGCAGTCCACCCAATCTGGCGGGAGCGGTAGATACGCAGTATTTT CASSPPNLAGAVDTQYF TRBD2 TRBJ2-3 many TRBV5-1
TGCAGTGCTAGAGTCCTCATCTACAATGAGCAGTTCTTC CSARVLIYNEQFF . TRBJ2-1 many TRBV20-1
TGTGCCAGCAGTGAAAACGGTCACAGGGAGGCCTACAATGAGCAGTTCTTC CASSENGHREAYNEQFF . TRBJ2-1 many TRBV25-1
TGTGCCAGCGGGGTCGGGGGGCGAAGGGAGCAGTACTTC CASGVGGRREQYF . TRBJ2-7 many TRBV7-9
TGTGCCAGCAGCCAAGATGGCAGGCCTGAAAAACTGTTTTTT CASSQDGRPEKLFF . TRBJ1-4 many TRBV3-1
TGTGCCAGCAGACCCAGCGGGGGGGCCTACAATGAGCAGTTCTTC CASRPSGGAYNEQFF TRBD2 TRBJ2-1 many TRBV11-2
TGCGCCAGCAGCACACAGGGCCCGGACACTGAAGCTTTCTTT CASSTQGPDTEAFF . TRBJ1-1 many TRBV5-1
TGTGCCAGCAGCTTCCCCCTTTCCGACAGATACACCGGGGAGCTGTTTTTT CASSFPLSDRYTGELFF . TRBJ2-2 . TRBV7-6
TGCAGTGCAACCGGGGTAGCGGGGGGGCAAGATACGCAGTATTTT CSATGVAGGQDTQYF TRBD2 TRBJ2-3 many TRBV20-1
TGTGCCAGCAGTCCATTCACACATCAGCCCCAGCATTTT CASSPFTHQPQHF . TRBJ1-5 many TRBV27
TGTGCCAGCAGCTGGGACAGGGGTGGATCACCCCTCCACTTT CASSWDRGGSPLHF TRBD1 TRBJ1-6 many TRBV7-2